A single sample gave rise to the 10 T cell receptor beta chains below, sequenced in a study of CD8+CD57+ T cells in acquired aplastic anemia. CDR3 and TCR beta VDJ profiling relied on a genomic DNA template. TCRdb passed the reads through MiXCR, listing each CDR3 protein once. The sample has about 220,000 distinct CDR3 sequences, 30% to 35% seen once. The specimen sequenced was sorted CD4+, CD8+, or CD8+CD57+ T cells (not recorded which) from PBMCs. These receptors were obtained from a human donor in good health, serving as a control.

Ten or more counts support this clonotype. The V gene is TRBV5-1, the J gene TRBJ1-2, with D possibly being TRBD1 (6 bases). The ends were cut back, 1 base at V and 1 base at J, with 11 bases in the middle. Germline CDR1 is SGHRS and CDR2 is YFSETQ. This CDR3 has 15 residues. CDR3 sequence (DNA): TGCGCCAGCAGCTTGTACGTCAGGGGTAACTATGGCTACACCTTC. It translates to CASSLYVRGNYGYTF. Filled out from reference TRBV5-1 and TRBJ1-2, the complete variable domain reads KAGVTQTPRYLIKTRGQQVTLSCSPISGHRSVSWYQQTPGQGLQFLFEYFSETQRNKGNFPGRFSGRQFSNSRSEMNVSTLELGDSALYLCASSLYVRGNYGYTFGSGTRLTVV.

Details on this clonotype: This clone may be a read error of a much larger clone one base away. The chain employs TRBV6-1 and TRBJ1-5; 8 nucleotides agree with TRBD1. The CDR3 has 14 residues. The germline V gene has CDR1 MNHNS and CDR2 SASEGT. Germline trimming cut 8 bases from V and 5 bases from J; bases unmatched to any gene: 8. The CDR3 loop reads CASGRQGSDQPQHF. As DNA, the CDR3 is TGTGCCAGCGGCCGACAGGGGAGTGATCAGCCCCAGCATTTT.

Turning to this clonotype: This may be a read error: a much more frequent sequence differs by one nucleotide. The genes are TRBV7-2 and TRBJ1-1, with D unresolved. Looked up from germline, CDR1 is SGHTA and CDR2 is FQGNSA. CDR3 size: 16 residues. For the CDR3, the DNA is TGTGCCAGCGGCTTACCTGTTAACACGCTGAACACTGAAGCTTTCTTT. It encodes CASGLPVNTLNTEAFF.

This clonotype was seen only a few times. The gene calls are TRBV20-1 and TRBJ1-2; no clear D. Germline lookup yields CDR1 DFQATT and CDR2 SNEGSKA (reference sequence). This CDR3 is 17 amino acids long. With 1 base removed from V and 5 bases from J, the gap between germline ends came to 23 bases. The CDR3 spells CSARGYSSLRPEYGYTF. The CDR3 coding sequence is TGCAGTGCTAGAGGTTACAGCTCCTTAAGACCAGAATATGGCTACACCTTC.

Many counts were recorded for this clonotype. The gene calls are TRBV20-1 and TRBJ1-2, with D unclear. V gave up 4 bases and J gave up 4 bases, with 7 bases separating them. Looked up from germline, CDR1 is DFQATT and CDR2 is SNEGSKA (reference sequence). CDR3 length: 11 residues. Written as DNA, the CDR3 is TGCAGTGCTATAGTGACCTATGGCTACACCTTC. Translation: CSAIVTYGYTF.

This clonotype was counted between two and nine times. The V and J genes are TRBV2 and TRBJ2-3; 10 positions match TRBD2. The CDR3 is 18 residues long. V lost 5 bases to trimming and J lost 1 base; unmatched junction nucleotides: 12. Germline V gene lookup returns CDR1 SNHLY and CDR2 FYNNEI. DNA of the CDR3: TGTGCCAGCAGTCATTTAGCGGGGGGTGGTTTTGGCACAGATACGCAGTATTTT. It encodes CASSHLAGGGFGTDTQYF.

In this sample, this clonotype turned up many times. This chain links TRBV9 with TRBJ2-3; D possibly corresponds to TRBD1 (6 bases). The CDR3 has 16 amino acids. CDR1 and CDR2 from the germline V gene are SGDLS and YYNGEE. Trimming cost V 0 bases and J 6 bases, with 17 bases left between them. CDR3: CASSVGSVGGGDTQYF. Here the CDR3 DNA reads TGTGCCAGCAGCGTAGGCAGCGTTGGGGGCGGGGATACGCAGTATTTT.

This clonotype showed up just a few times. This rearrangement joins TRBV20-1 to TRBJ2-1; TRBD2 agrees at 9 bases. The CDR3 has 17 residues. J was trimmed by 9 bases and V by 1 base; bases with no gene match: 16. In germline, CDR1 is DFQATT, CDR2 SNEGSKA (reference sequence). CDR3 region: CSARGARRGGGVIEQFF. The CDR3, as DNA: TGCAGTGCTAGAGGCGCACGTCGGGGCGGGGGGGTTATTGAGCAGTTCTTC.

This clonotype has more than one count but fewer than ten. A read error may account for a junction end that differs from germline. The J gene is TRBJ1-1, the V gene TRBV5-3; unclear D gene. TRBV5-3 is an ORF; its function is uncertain. This CDR3 has 12 residues. The CDR3 is CASSLGVLEAFF. CDR3 in DNA: TGTGCCAGCAGCTTGGGAGTGTTGGAAGCTTTCTTT.

This clonotype has just one count. Since a much larger clone is just one base distant, this may be a read error. This chain joins TRBV5-8 and TRBJ2-7, with D perhaps assigned TRBD1 or TRBD2 (5 bases each). The CDR3 spans 13 residues. Germline V gene sequence: CDR1 SGHTS, CDR2 YDEGEE. The chain's CDR3 is CASSLAYGDERYF. CDR3 sequence (DNA): TGTGCCAGCAGCTTGGCTTACGGGGACGAGCGGTACTTC.